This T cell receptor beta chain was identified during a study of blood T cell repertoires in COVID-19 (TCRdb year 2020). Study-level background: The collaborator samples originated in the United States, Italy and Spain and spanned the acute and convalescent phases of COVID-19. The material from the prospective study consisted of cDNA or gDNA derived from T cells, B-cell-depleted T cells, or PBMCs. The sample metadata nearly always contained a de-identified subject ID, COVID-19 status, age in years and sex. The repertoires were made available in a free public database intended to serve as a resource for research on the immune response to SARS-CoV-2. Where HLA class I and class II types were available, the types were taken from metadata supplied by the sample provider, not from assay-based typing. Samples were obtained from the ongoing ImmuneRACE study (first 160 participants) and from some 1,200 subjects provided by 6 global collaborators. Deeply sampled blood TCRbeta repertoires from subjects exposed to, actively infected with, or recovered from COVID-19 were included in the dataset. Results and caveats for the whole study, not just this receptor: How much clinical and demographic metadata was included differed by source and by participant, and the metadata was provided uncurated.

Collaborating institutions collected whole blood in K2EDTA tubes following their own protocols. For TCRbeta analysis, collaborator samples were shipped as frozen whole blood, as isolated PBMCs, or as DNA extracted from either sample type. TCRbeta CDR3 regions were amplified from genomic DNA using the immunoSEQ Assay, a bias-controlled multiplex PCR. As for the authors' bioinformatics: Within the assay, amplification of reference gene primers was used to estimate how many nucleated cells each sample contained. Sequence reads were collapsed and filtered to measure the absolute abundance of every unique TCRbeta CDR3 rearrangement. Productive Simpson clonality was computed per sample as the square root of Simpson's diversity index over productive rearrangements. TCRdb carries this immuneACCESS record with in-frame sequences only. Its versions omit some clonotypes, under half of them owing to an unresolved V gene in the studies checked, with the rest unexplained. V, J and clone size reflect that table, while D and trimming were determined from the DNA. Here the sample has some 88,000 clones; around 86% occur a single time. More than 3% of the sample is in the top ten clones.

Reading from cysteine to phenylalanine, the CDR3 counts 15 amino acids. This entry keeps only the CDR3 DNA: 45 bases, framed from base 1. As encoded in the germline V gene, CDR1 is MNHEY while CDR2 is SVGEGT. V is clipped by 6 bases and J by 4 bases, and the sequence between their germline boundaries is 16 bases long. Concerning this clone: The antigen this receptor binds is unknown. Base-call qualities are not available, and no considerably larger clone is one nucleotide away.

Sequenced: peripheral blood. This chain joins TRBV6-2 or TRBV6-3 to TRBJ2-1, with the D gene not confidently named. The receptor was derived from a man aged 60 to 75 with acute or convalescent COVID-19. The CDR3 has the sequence CASSPSDSRYNEQFF. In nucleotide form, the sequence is TGTGCCAGCAGCCCCTCCGACTCGAGATACAATGAGCAGTTCTTC.